The entry below describes one TCR beta chain. Its cognate antigen is unknown. This record belongs to a study of identical twins. TCRdb re-analysed the 5' RACE reads in MiXCR, keeping a single row per CDR3 protein. The sample yields 600,000 to 850,000 distinct CDR3 sequences, about 18% seen once. Study findings and constraints: There is a chance that invariant MAIT and iNKT cells partially muddied zero-insertion analyses.

The same sample was also used in a study of T cells expressing NK-cell markers. From that report: Underlying the TCR beta repertoires were sorted CD3+CD56+NKG2C+, CD3+CD56+NKG2C- and CD3+CD56-NKG2C+ T cells.

The source of this sequence is a woman between 18 and 29 years old in good health. Sequenced sample: PBMCs.

The CDR3 DNA follows: TGTGCCAGCAGTTACGGGCTAGGCTATGAGCAGTTCTTC. Translation: CASSYGLGYEQFF. The chain joins TRBV6-5 to TRBJ2-1; D is uncertain. V was trimmed by 2 bases and J by 8 bases, leaving 10 bases between them. The CDR3 is 13 residues long. The germline gives CDR1 MNHEY, CDR2 SVGAGI.